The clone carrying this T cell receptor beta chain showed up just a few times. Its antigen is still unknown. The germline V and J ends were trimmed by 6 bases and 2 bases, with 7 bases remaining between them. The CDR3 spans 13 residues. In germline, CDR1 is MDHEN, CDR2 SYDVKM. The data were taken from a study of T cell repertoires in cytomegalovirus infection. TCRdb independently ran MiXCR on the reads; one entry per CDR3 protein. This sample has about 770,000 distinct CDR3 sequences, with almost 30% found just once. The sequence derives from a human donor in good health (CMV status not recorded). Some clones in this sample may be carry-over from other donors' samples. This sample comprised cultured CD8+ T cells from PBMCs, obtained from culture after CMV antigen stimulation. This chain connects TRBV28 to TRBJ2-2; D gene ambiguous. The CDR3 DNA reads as TGTGCCAGCAGGCCTGAAAACACCGGGGAGCTGTTTTTT. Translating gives CASRPENTGELFF.